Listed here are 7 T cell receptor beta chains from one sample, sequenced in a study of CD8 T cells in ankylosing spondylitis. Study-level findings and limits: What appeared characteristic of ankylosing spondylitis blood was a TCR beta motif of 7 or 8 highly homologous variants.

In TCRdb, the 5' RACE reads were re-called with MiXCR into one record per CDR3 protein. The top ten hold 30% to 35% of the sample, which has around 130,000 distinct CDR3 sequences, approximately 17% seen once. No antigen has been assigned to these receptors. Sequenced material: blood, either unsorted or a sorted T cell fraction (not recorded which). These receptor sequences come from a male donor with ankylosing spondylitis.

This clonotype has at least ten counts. The CDR3 DNA reads as TGCGCCAGCAGCCGCAATGGGGTTGAGCAGTTCTTC. As protein: CASSRNGVEQFF. This chain links TRBV4-1 with TRBJ2-1; no reliable D call. The CDR3 length is 12 residues. Trimming cost V 4 bases and J 9 bases, with 10 bases left between them. The germline V gene has CDR1 MGHRA and CDR2 YSYEKL.

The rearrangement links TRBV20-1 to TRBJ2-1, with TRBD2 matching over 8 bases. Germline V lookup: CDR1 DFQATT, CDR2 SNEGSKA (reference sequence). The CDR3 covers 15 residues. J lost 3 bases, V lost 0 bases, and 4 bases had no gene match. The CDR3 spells CSARDLRGDYNEQFF. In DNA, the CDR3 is TGCAGTGCTAGAGATTTGCGGGGGGACTACAATGAGCAGTTCTTC.

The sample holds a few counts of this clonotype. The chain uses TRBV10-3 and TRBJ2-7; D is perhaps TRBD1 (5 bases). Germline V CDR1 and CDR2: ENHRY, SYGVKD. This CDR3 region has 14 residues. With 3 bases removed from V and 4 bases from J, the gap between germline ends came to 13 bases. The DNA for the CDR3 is TGTGCCATCAGTGATCAGGGCCATGGGTACGAGCAGTACTTC. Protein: CAISDQGHGYEQYF.

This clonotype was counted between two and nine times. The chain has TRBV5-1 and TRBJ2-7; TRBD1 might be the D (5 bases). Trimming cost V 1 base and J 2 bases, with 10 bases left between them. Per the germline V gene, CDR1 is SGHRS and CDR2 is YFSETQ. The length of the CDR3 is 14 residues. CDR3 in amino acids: CASSLNVQAYEQYF. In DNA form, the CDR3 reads TGCGCCAGCAGCTTGAACGTACAGGCCTACGAGCAGTACTTC.

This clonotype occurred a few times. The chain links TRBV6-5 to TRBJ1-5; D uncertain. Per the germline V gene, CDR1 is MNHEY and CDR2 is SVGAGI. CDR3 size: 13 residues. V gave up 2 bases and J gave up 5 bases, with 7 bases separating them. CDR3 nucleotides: TGTGCCAGCAGTTACGGTCTGTATCAGCCCCAGCATTTT. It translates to CASSYGLYQPQHF.

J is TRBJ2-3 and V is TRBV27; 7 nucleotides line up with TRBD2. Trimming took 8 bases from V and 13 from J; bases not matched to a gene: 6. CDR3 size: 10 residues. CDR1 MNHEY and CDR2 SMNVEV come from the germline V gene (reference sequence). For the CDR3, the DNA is TGTGCCAGCGGCGGGGGAGTGGAGTATTTT. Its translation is CASGGGVEYF.

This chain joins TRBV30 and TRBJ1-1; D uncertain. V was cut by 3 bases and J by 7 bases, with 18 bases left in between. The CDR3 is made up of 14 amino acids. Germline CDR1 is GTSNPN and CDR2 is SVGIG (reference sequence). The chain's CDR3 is CAWSLDGFSGEAFF. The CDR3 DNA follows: TGTGCCTGGAGCCTAGACGGGTTTTCGGGTGAAGCTTTCTTT.